This T cell receptor (beta chain) was recorded in a study of T cell changes during pregnancy in multiple sclerosis. Assay used: immunoSEQ multiplex PCR; TCRdb lists only in-frame clones, some missing. The sample carries 100,000 or so clones, 91% recorded once. This specimen was peripheral blood, taken in the second trimester of pregnancy. The receptor comes from a female donor with multiple sclerosis, enrolled in a pregnancy study.

The CDR3 region has the DNA TGTGCCAGCACCCCCCCGGGGGGGCGGGAGCAGTACTTC. Protein sequence: CASTPPGGREQYF. The chain uses TRBV6-6 and TRBJ2-7; 8 nucleotides line up with TRBD2. The CDR3 totals 13 residues. Germline V CDR1 and CDR2: MNHNY, SVGAGI (reference sequence). The trim removed 7 bases at V and 7 bases at J, leaving 9 bases unmatched.